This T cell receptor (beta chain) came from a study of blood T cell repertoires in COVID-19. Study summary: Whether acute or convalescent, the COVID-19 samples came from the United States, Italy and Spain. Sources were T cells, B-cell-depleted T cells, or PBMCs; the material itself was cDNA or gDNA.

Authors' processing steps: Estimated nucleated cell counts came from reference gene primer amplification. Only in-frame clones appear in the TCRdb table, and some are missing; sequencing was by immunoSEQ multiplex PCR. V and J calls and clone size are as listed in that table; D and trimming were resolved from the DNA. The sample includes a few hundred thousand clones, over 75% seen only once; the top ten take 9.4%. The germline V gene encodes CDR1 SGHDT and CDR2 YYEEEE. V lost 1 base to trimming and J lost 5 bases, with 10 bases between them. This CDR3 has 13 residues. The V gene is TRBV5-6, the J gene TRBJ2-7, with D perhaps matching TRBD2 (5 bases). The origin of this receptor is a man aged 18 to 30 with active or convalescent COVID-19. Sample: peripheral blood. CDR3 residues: CASSLSPGNEQYF. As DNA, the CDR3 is TGTGCCAGCAGCTTGAGTCCGGGAAACGAGCAGTACTTC.